The rows below give T cell receptor beta chains drawn from one sample of a study of blood T cell repertoires in COVID-19. The protocol was immunoSEQ multiplex PCR, while the TCRdb copy is restricted to in-frame clones and leaves out a portion. The table includes approximately 71,000 clones, 80% to 90% detected once. Sequenced input: peripheral blood. Receptors were obtained from a human donor in a cohort sampled during active COVID-19. Both conserved end residues are part of each CDR3. A D gene is named only where the DNA matches it firmly. The size field is filled for only some rows; it gives once, few, many or a size class.

d_call j_call cdr3_length v_call clone_size cdr3_aa cdr3_nt
NA TRBJ1-1 13 TRBV5-5 once CASGRGPNTEAFF TGTGCCAGCGGGCGGGGACCGAACACTGAAGCTTTCTTT
TRBD1 TRBJ1-2 13 TRBV14 NA CASSTDRDYGYTF TGTGCCAGCAGCACCGACAGGGACTATGGCTACACCTTC
TRBD1 TRBJ1-2 13 TRBV28 once CASTPTGRYGYTF TGTGCCAGCACCCCGACAGGGCGCTATGGCTACACCTTC
NA TRBJ1-1 13 TRBV11-3 NA CASSENTDTEAFF TGTGCCAGCAGCGAAAACACCGACACTGAAGCTTTCTTT
NA TRBJ1-2 15 TRBV21-1 NA CASSKAGTGSRGYTF TGTGCCAGCAGCAAAGCCGGGACAGGGTCACGGGGCTACACCTTC
TRBD2 TRBJ2-7 16 TRBV19 few CASSIESAGGGYEQYF TGTGCCAGTAGTATAGAATCAGCGGGAGGAGGCTACGAGCAGTACTTC
TRBD2 TRBJ2-7 16 TRBV3-1/TRBV3-2 NA CASSPGGLAGTYEQYF TGTGCCAGCAGCCCTGGGGGGCTAGCGGGGACCTACGAGCAGTACTTC
TRBD1 TRBJ2-2 17 TRBV7-6 NA CASSQRQGAWNTGELFF TGTGCCAGCAGCCAGAGACAGGGGGCCTGGAACACCGGGGAGCTGTTTTTT
TRBD1 TRBJ1-5 22 TRBV19 NA CASSIDLPYGTGAAGSNQPQHF TGTGCCAGTAGTATAGATCTGCCCTACGGGACAGGGGCGGCAGGTAGCAATCAGCCCCAGCATTTT
NA TRBJ1-6 18 TRBV28 NA CASSLSGSIGSYNSPLHF TGTGCCAGCAGTTTATCAGGGTCCATAGGCTCCTATAATTCACCCCTCCACTTT
NA TRBJ1-2 15 TRBV5-4 NA CASSLMVGATRGYTF TGTGCCAGCAGCTTGATGGTAGGGGCGACGAGGGGCTACACCTTC
TRBD2 TRBJ2-5 15 TRBV5-1 NA CASSSSGGQEETQYF TGCGCCAGCAGCTCTAGCGGGGGCCAGGAGGAGACCCAGTACTTC
TRBD2 TRBJ2-5 14 TRBV5-6 NA CASSPPTSGETQYF TGTGCCAGCAGCCCGCCGACTAGCGGAGAGACCCAGTACTTC
TRBD2 TRBJ2-1 16 TRBV6-6 NA CASSLLVSGGIHEQFF TGTGCCAGCAGTCTTCTCGTGAGCGGGGGGATACATGAGCAGTTCTTC
NA TRBJ1-4 15 TRBV4-1 NA CASRQTGGGNEKLFF TGCGCCAGCAGACAGACGGGGGGAGGCAATGAAAAACTGTTTTTT
TRBD2 TRBJ2-3 15 TRBV28 NA CASSSGGASSDTQYF TGTGCCAGCTCGAGCGGGGGGGCGAGTTCAGATACGCAGTATTTT